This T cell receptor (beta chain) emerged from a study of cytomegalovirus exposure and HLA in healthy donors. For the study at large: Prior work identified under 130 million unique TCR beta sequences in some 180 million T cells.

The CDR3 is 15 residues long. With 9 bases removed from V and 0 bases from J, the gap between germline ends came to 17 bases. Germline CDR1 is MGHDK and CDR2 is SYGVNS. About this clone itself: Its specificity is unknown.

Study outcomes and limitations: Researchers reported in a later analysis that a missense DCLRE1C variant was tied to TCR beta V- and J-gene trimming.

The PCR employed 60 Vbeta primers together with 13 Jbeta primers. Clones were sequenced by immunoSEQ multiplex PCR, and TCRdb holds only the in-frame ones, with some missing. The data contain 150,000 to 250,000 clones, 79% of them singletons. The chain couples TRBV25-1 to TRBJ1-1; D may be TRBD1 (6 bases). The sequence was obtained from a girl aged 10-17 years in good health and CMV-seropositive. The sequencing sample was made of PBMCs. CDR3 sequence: CASQREGGMNTEAFF. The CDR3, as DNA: TGTGCCAGTCAAAGGGAAGGGGGAATGAACACTGAAGCTTTCTTT.